Presented here are 32 T cell receptor beta chains from one specimen sequenced in a study of blood T cell repertoires in COVID-19. TCRdb keeps only in-frame clones here, not all; method: immunoSEQ multiplex PCR. The sample comprises roughly 180,000 clones, 65% to 90% of which are singletons, and roughly 8.6% rests with the top ten. Sample: peripheral blood. The receptors were sampled from a man in his sixties with acute or convalescent COVID-19.

This clone was seen ten or more times. J is TRBJ1-2 and V is TRBV30, with 9 nucleotides matching TRBD1. Germline V gives CDR1 GTSNPN, CDR2 SVGIG (reference sequence). V gave up 6 bases and J gave up 1 base; unmatched junction bases: 3. The CDR3 loop spans 13 amino acids. The CDR3, as DNA: TGTGCCTGTCACAGGGGGCTTAACTATGGCTACACCTTC. Translated: CACHRGLNYGYTF.

The chain links TRBV5-8 to TRBJ2-6; the D is unclear. The V gene lost 4 bases and the J gene lost 0 bases, with 11 bases spanning the gap. Germline V CDR1 and CDR2: SGHTS, YDEGEE. The CDR3 consists of 16 residues. The CDR3 loop is CASSSYRSSGANVLTF. The CDR3 nucleotides read TGTGCCAGCAGCAGTTACAGAAGCTCTGGGGCCAACGTCCTGACTTTC.

This clone was seen once. The rearrangement uses TRBV7-9 and TRBJ1-1; D remains unclear. V was trimmed by 5 bases and J by 2 bases, leaving 12 bases between them. Per germline, CDR1 SEHNR and CDR2 FQNEAQ (reference sequence). The CDR3 runs 14 residues. For the CDR3, the DNA is TGTGCCAGCAGCCGGTCCCTCACCAACACTGAAGCTTTCTTT. Translated, it gives CASSRSLTNTEAFF.

The J gene is TRBJ1-1, the V gene TRBV28; possibly TRBD1 for D (5 bases). The germline V and J ends were trimmed by 3 bases and 11 bases, with 28 bases remaining between them. Per germline, CDR1 MDHEN and CDR2 SYDVKM. The CDR3 is made up of 17 amino acids. CDR3 in DNA: TGTGCCAGCAGTTTCTCCTCGGGAGGGGCCGCTTTCGGGTCGGCTTTCTTT. It translates to CASSFSSGGAAFGSAFF.

V gene TRBV5-3 combines with J gene TRBJ1-2; D is possibly TRBD1 (6 bases). TRBV5-3 is marked as an open reading frame, function uncertain. The ends were cut back, 0 bases at V and 3 bases at J, with 18 bases in the middle. The CDR3 extends over 17 amino acids. The CDR3 DNA is TGTGCCAGAAGCTTGGTCCGGGGGCTTAGCGGGCACTATGGCTACACCTTC. This translates into CARSLVRGLSGHYGYTF.

The J gene is TRBJ2-7, the V gene TRBV7-3, with D possibly being TRBD1 (5 bases). V was shortened by 1 base and J by 5 bases, with 15 bases between the two germline ends. Germline-derived CDR1 and CDR2 are SGHTA and FQGTGA. The length of the CDR3 is 15 residues. The chain's CDR3 is CASSLNLAGFNEQYF. CDR3 DNA: TGTGCCAGCAGCTTAAATTTAGCAGGGTTTAACGAGCAGTACTTC.

This chain uses TRBV7-2 with TRBJ1-2, with a weak D call TRBD1 (5 bases). CDR3 size: 13 residues. Germline V gives CDR1 SGHTA, CDR2 FQGNSA. The germline V and J ends were trimmed by 3 bases and 10 bases, with 15 bases remaining between them. The CDR3: CASSFDGAGIYTF. The CDR3, as DNA: TGTGCCAGCAGCTTTGATGGGGCCGGAATCTACACCTTC.

The CDR3 DNA follows: TGTGCCAGCAACGAGGCATTATTTTTTAGAGATTATAGCAATCAGCCCCAGCATTTT. This codes for CASNEALFFRDYSNQPQHF. V gene TRBV28 combines with J gene TRBJ1-5; D gene uncertain. The CDR3 extends over 19 amino acids. V was cut by 7 bases and J by 0 bases, with 25 bases left in between. Germline CDR1 reads MDHEN; CDR2 reads SYDVKM.

This clone was seen once. The chain couples TRBV7-9 to TRBJ1-1; perhaps TRBD1 as D (6 bases). This CDR3 is 16 amino acids long. Between the trimmed V and J ends, which lost 6 bases and 2 bases, there was a span of 19 bases. Germline-derived CDR1 and CDR2 are SEHNR and FQNEAQ (reference sequence). Here the CDR3 DNA reads TGTGCCAGCAGATCACCCCTTGGACAGCAAAACACTGAAGCTTTCTTT. Translated: CASRSPLGQQNTEAFF. The variable domain in full, completed from reference TRBV7-9 and TRBJ1-1, reads DTGVSQNPRHKITKRGQNVTFRCDPISEHNRLYWYRQTLGQGPEFLTYFQNEAQLEKSRLLSDRFSAERPKGSFSTLEIQRTEQGDSAMYLCASRSPLGQQNTEAFFGQGTRLTVV.

The rearrangement links TRBV29-1 to TRBJ1-1, with 11 bases that match TRBD1. The CDR3 contains 15 residues. With V trimmed by 4 bases and J by 0 bases, 4 bases remained unmatched. The germline V gene encodes CDR1 SQVTM and CDR2 ANQGSEA. This chain's CDR3 is CSVGDRGGVNTEAFF. CDR3 DNA sequence: TGCAGCGTTGGGGACAGGGGGGGCGTGAACACTGAAGCTTTCTTT. Supplemented by reference TRBV29-1 and TRBJ1-1, the full variable domain reads SAVISQKPSRDICQRGTSLTIQCQVDSQVTMMFWYRQQPGQSLTLIATANQGSEATYESGFVIDKFPISRPNLTFSTLTVSNMSPEDSSIYLCSVGDRGGVNTEAFFGQGTRLTVV.

This chain joins TRBV3-1 (or the pseudogene TRBV3-2) and TRBJ2-7, with a tentative D call TRBD1 (5 bases). Trimming took off 1 base at V and 6 bases at J, with 10 bases between the two ends. The CDR3 has 13 residues. Germline CDR1 reads LGHDT; CDR2 reads YNNKEL (reference sequence). The CDR3 loop reads CASSQALGREQYF. CDR3 nucleotide sequence: TGTGCCAGCAGCCAAGCCCTGGGGCGCGAGCAGTACTTC.

The chain has TRBV25-1 and TRBJ1-2; D is perhaps TRBD1 (5 bases). V gave up 4 bases and J gave up 7 bases, with 22 bases separating them. Germline V gives CDR1 MGHDK, CDR2 SYGVNS. The CDR3 has 16 residues. The chain's CDR3 is CASSVGRDDIPSGYTF. CDR3 nucleotides: TGTGCCAGCAGTGTTGGCAGGGATGATATTCCCTCTGGCTACACCTTC.

The chain links TRBV2 to TRBJ2-7; TRBD1 aligns across 8 bases. Germline V gives CDR1 SNHLY, CDR2 FYNNEI. This CDR3 region has 14 residues. The V and J ends lost 2 bases and 9 bases, in that order; junction bases with no gene match: 9. The DNA of the CDR3 is TGTGCCAGCAGTGAAACTCCAACAGGGGGAGTGCAGTACTTC. Translation gives CASSETPTGGVQYF.

This clone showed up just once. The chain employs TRBV10-3 and TRBJ1-5, with D possibly TRBD1 on 5 matching bases. The CDR3 spans 15 residues. V was trimmed by 6 bases and J by 2 bases, leaving 14 bases between them. The germline V gene has CDR1 ENHRY and CDR2 SYGVKD. CDR3 sequence reads: CAISPGAGGNQPQHF. The CDR3 coding sequence is TGTGCCATCAGCCCCGGTGCGGGGGGCAATCAGCCCCAGCATTTT.

Here the CDR3 reads CASSLATDTQYF. For the CDR3, the DNA is TGCGCCAGCAGCTTGGCTACAGATACGCAGTATTTT. V usage is TRBV5-1 and J usage is TRBJ2-3, with D hard to call. V dropped 0 bases and J dropped 3 bases, with 2 bases sitting between them. Germline V gives CDR1 SGHRS, CDR2 YFSETQ. This CDR3 spans 12 amino acids.

This sequence joins TRBV7-3 and TRBJ1-1; possibly TRBD1 for D (6 bases). The V end was cut by 2 bases, the J end by 1 base, with 11 bases between. The CDR3 is 15 amino acids. CDR1 SGHTA and CDR2 FQGTGA come from the germline V gene. CDR3 DNA sequence: TGTGCCAGCAGCTTATTTGGGGGGGCGAACACTGAAGCTTTCTTT. Translating gives CASSLFGGANTEAFF.

For the CDR3, the DNA is TGTGCCAGCCAAGACAGTTTGGGCAATCAGCCCCAGCATTTT. Its translation: CASQDSLGNQPQHF. The chain couples TRBV25-1 to TRBJ1-5; perhaps TRBD1 as D (5 bases). CDR3 length: 14 residues. Trimming took 8 bases from V and 2 from J, leaving 13 bases between them. Per germline, CDR1 MGHDK and CDR2 SYGVNS.

This clone was counted a few times. This chain joins TRBV4-1 and TRBJ2-7, with a tentative D call TRBD2 (5 bases). Germline-derived CDR1 and CDR2 are MGHRA and YSYEKL. There are 14 residues in the CDR3. V was clipped by 4 bases and J by 1 base, with 11 bases between them. CDR3 in amino acids: CASSLLGGSYEQYF. Here the CDR3 DNA reads TGCGCCAGCAGCCTGTTAGGAGGTTCCTACGAGCAGTACTTC.

V gene TRBV28 combines with J gene TRBJ1-4; weak D call: TRBD1 (6 bases). The CDR3 is 14 amino acids. CDR1 MDHEN and CDR2 SYDVKM come from the germline V gene. V gave up 5 bases and J gave up 1 base, with 8 bases separating them. The CDR3 DNA sequence: TGTGCCAGCAGTAACAGGGTAACTAATGAAAAACTGTTTTTT. Amino acid sequence: CASSNRVTNEKLFF.

The chain combines TRBV25-1 with TRBJ2-7, with 8 bases fitting TRBD1. From germline, CDR1 is MGHDK and CDR2 SYGVNS. Losses at the gene ends were 4 bases for V and 5 bases for J; bases not matched to a gene: 7. The CDR3 spans 14 residues. In DNA, the CDR3 is TGTGCCAGCAGTGGACAGGGGTTGGGGGACGAGCAGTACTTC. Protein: CASSGQGLGDEQYF.

V and J are TRBV11-2 and TRBJ2-7, with 8 bases identical to TRBD1. The CDR3 runs to 14 residues. With 5 bases clipped from V and 2 bases from J, the junction kept 5 bases outside the gene matches. Germline values: CDR1 SGHAT, CDR2 FQNNGV. The CDR3 region is CASSPGQGTYEQYF. In DNA, the CDR3 is TGTGCCAGCAGCCCAGGACAGGGAACCTACGAGCAGTACTTC.

This chain uses TRBV5-4 with TRBJ2-6; D might be TRBD2 (5 bases). CDR1 and CDR2 (germline): SGHNT, YYREEE (reference sequence). The CDR3 contains 15 residues. The V gene lost 4 bases and the J gene lost 0 bases, with 8 bases spanning the gap. CDR3 region: CASSPDYSGANVLTF. DNA for the CDR3: TGTGCCAGCAGCCCTGACTACTCTGGGGCCAACGTCCTGACTTTC.

The chain has TRBV6-1 and TRBJ2-4; D might be TRBD2 (5 bases). The germline V gene has CDR1 MNHNS and CDR2 SASEGT. V was shortened by 0 bases and J by 13 bases, with 13 bases between the two germline ends. This CDR3 region has 13 residues. CDR3 DNA: TGTGCCAGCAGTGAAGCCCCGGGATTTTTACAGTACTTC. Protein sequence: CASSEAPGFLQYF.

This clone was found a few times. The chain has TRBV15 and TRBJ2-1; unclear D gene. The CDR3 is 16 residues long. Germline values: CDR1 LNHNV, CDR2 YYDKDF (reference sequence). V was trimmed by 1 base and J by 5 bases, leaving 15 bases between them. CDR3 in DNA: TGTGCCACCAGCAGAGGGTACAATAAAGGAGACAATGAGCAGTTCTTC. As protein: CATSRGYNKGDNEQFF.

The J gene is TRBJ1-4, the V gene TRBV18; 8 bases match TRBD1. V gave up 6 bases and J gave up 8 bases; unmatched junction bases: 8. CDR3 length: 14 amino acids. CDR1 is KGHSH, CDR2 LQKENI, per germline. In DNA form, the CDR3 reads TGTGCCAGCTCGTGGGGACAGGCCCCCGAAAAACTGTTTTTT. Protein sequence: CASSWGQAPEKLFF.

The CDR3 sequence is CASIRQGGSYEQYF. As DNA, the CDR3 is TGTGCCAGCATCAGACAGGGGGGGTCCTACGAGCAGTACTTC. The rearrangement uses TRBV28 and TRBJ2-7, with 9 nucleotides matching TRBD1. With V trimmed by 7 bases and J by 1 base, 5 bases remained unmatched. This CDR3 comprises 14 residues. Germline values: CDR1 MDHEN, CDR2 SYDVKM.

The chain recombines TRBV5-4 with TRBJ2-1; TRBD2 matches 8 bases. With 2 bases clipped from V and 10 bases from J, the junction kept 11 bases outside the gene matches. The germline CDR1 and CDR2 sequences are SGHNT and YYREEE (reference sequence). This CDR3 is built from 15 residues. CDR3 sequence reads: CASSFAGGPPGEQFF. CDR3 coding DNA: TGTGCCAGCAGCTTCGCGGGAGGCCCGCCAGGGGAGCAGTTCTTC.

V usage is TRBV27 and J usage is TRBJ1-6; no clear D gene. The CDR3 totals 14 residues. The V end was cut by 4 bases, the J end by 3 bases, with 7 bases between. The germline gives CDR1 MNHEY, CDR2 SMNVEV (reference sequence). The CDR3 loop is CASSSNSYNSPLHF. CDR3 nucleotides: TGTGCCAGCAGTTCAAACAGCTATAATTCACCCCTCCACTTT.

The chain couples TRBV7-9 to TRBJ1-1; D is uncertain. This CDR3 comprises 13 residues. Trimming took off 4 bases at V and 8 bases at J, with 14 bases between the two ends. CDR1 SEHNR and CDR2 FQNEAQ come from the germline V gene (reference sequence). The CDR3 DNA is TGTGCCAGCAGCTCAAGAAATGATAGAGAAGCTTTCTTT. Translating gives CASSSRNDREAFF.

The chain carries TRBV10-3 and TRBJ2-1; D is uncertain. With 11 bases removed from V and 5 bases from J, the gap between germline ends came to 16 bases. The CDR3 spans 13 residues. Germline V CDR1 and CDR2: ENHRY, SYGVKD. The CDR3, as DNA: TGTGCCCACGCCGCTAGAGTAGACAATGAGCAGTTCTTC. It yields the protein CAHAARVDNEQFF.

The V call is TRBV9, the J call TRBJ2-3; 9 bases match TRBD1. Losses at the gene ends were 3 bases for V and 4 bases for J; bases not matched to a gene: 3. The germline V gene encodes CDR1 SGDLS and CDR2 YYNGEE. This CDR3 is 14 amino acids long. CDR3 sequence: CASSAGQGPDTQYF. CDR3 bases: TGTGCCAGCAGCGCCGGACAGGGGCCAGATACGCAGTATTTT.

The gene calls are TRBV19 and TRBJ1-1; 9 bases line up with TRBD1. Germline-derived CDR1 and CDR2 are LNHDA and SQIVND (reference sequence). Losses at the gene ends were 4 bases for V and 4 bases for J; bases not matched to a gene: 7. This CDR3 has 15 residues. CDR3 residues: CASSRLGTGSTEAFF. In nucleotides, the CDR3 is TGTGCCAGTAGTAGACTCGGGACAGGGAGCACTGAAGCTTTCTTT.